The 17 T cell receptor beta chains presented below share a single source sample, sequenced in a study of cytomegalovirus exposure and HLA in healthy donors. PCR involved 60 Vbeta and 13 Jbeta primers. Generated by immunoSEQ multiplex PCR, the TCRdb table keeps only in-frame clones and is missing some. The sample contains hundreds of thousands of clones, about 75% of which appear only once. Sequenced: PBMCs. All receptors come from a man between 18 and 35 years old in good health and CMV-seronegative.

J is TRBJ1-3 and V is TRBV20-1; D not resolved. Germline CDR1 DFQATT, CDR2 SNEGSKA (reference sequence). CDR3 length equals 11 residues. V dropped 6 bases and J dropped 4 bases, with 7 bases sitting between them. DNA of the CDR3: TGCAGTGCCGACAAAGGAAACACCATATATTTT. Encoded protein: CSADKGNTIYF.

The chain recombines TRBV6-5 with TRBJ1-6, with D perhaps matching TRBD1 (6 bases). Trimming stripped 6 bases from V and 16 bases from J, with 16 bases between. The CDR3 covers 12 residues. The germline V gene encodes CDR1 MNHEY and CDR2 SVGAGI. The CDR3 nucleotides read TGTGCCAGCAGACAGGACAGCGAAGAACTCCACTTT. It translates to CASRQDSEELHF.

The chain carries TRBV7-2 and TRBJ2-5; D is perhaps TRBD1 (5 bases). V dropped 1 base and J dropped 5 bases, with 20 bases sitting between them. The V gene's germline CDR1 is SGHTA and CDR2 FQGNSA. This CDR3 comprises 17 residues. The CDR3 region has the DNA TGTGCCAGCAGCTTAGTAAGGGGCGGATTTTCAATGGAGACCCAGTACTTC. Protein product: CASSLVRGGFSMETQYF.

The chain links TRBV6-5 to TRBJ2-7; 8 bases are shared with TRBD1. After removal of 6 bases from V and 2 bases from J, the junction contained 9 bases not matched to a gene. The CDR3 length is 15 residues. CDR1 and CDR2 from the germline V gene are MNHEY and SVGAGI. The CDR3, as DNA: TGTGCCAGCAGGCCGACAGGGGCGATGGCCTACGAGCAGTACTTC. This encodes CASRPTGAMAYEQYF.

This rearrangement joins TRBV27 to TRBJ1-6; possible D gene TRBD1, 6 bases. Trimming took off 6 bases at V and 5 bases at J, with 11 bases between the two ends. The CDR3 sequence is 14 residues long. CDR1 and CDR2 from the germline V gene are MNHEY and SMNVEV (reference sequence). The DNA for the CDR3 is TGTGCCAGCAGGCTACAGGGAGATAATTCACCCCTCCACTTT. It yields the protein CASRLQGDNSPLHF.

The chain links TRBV4-3 to TRBJ2-7; 7 positions match TRBD2. Germline-derived CDR1 and CDR2 are LGHNA and YSLEER. V shed 2 bases, J shed 6 bases, and the junction held 19 bases outside the gene matches. The CDR3 has 18 residues. CDR3 amino acids: CASSQWGGEAGEAGEQYF. CDR3 in DNA: TGCGCCAGCAGCCAATGGGGGGGGGAGGCGGGAGAGGCAGGCGAGCAGTACTTC.

J is TRBJ2-1 and V is TRBV19; possibly TRBD1 for D (6 bases). The V gene lost 5 bases and the J gene lost 4 bases, with 12 bases spanning the gap. Germline V gives CDR1 LNHDA, CDR2 SQIVND (reference sequence). The CDR3 has 14 residues. CDR3 sequence reads: CASSPRDKYNEQFF. The CDR3 coding sequence is TGTGCCAGTAGTCCCCGGGACAAATACAATGAGCAGTTCTTC.

CDR3 region: CAWSARRTSGFARSNTGELFF. For the CDR3, the DNA is TGTGCCTGGAGTGCCCGGCGGACTAGCGGTTTTGCCAGATCGAACACCGGGGAGCTGTTTTTT. The J gene is TRBJ2-2, the V gene TRBV30, with 10 nucleotides matching TRBD2. The V gene's germline CDR1 is GTSNPN and CDR2 SVGIG (reference sequence). Trimming cost V 1 base and J 0 bases; bases outside gene matches: 17. CDR3 length: 21 residues.

This chain uses TRBV10-3 with TRBJ2-2; 9 positions match TRBD1. The CDR3 totals 16 residues. Unmatched junction bases numbered 9, after V lost 4 bases and J lost 6 bases. CDR1 is ENHRY, CDR2 SYGVKD, per germline. The CDR3 protein is CAISGTGEFSSGELFF. The CDR3 DNA sequence: TGTGCCATCAGTGGGACAGGGGAATTTTCTTCCGGGGAGCTGTTTTTT.

This chain uses TRBV28 with TRBJ2-5; 12 bases are a match to TRBD2. From germline, CDR1 is MDHEN and CDR2 SYDVKM. The CDR3 has 19 residues. The V gene end was trimmed by 9 bases and the J gene end by 4 bases; junction bases not matched to a gene: 21. CDR3 in DNA: TGTGCCAGTAGTCCTGGGCCTACGGCGCCTAGCGGGAGGGGAGAGACCCAGTACTTC. Amino acids: CASSPGPTAPSGRGETQYF.

Relative to its sample, this clone is large (0.1 to 1%). The chain employs TRBV6-1 and TRBJ2-1; 9 bases fit TRBD2. CDR3 length equals 14 residues. Trimming removed 8 bases from V and 6 bases from J; junction bases left unmatched: 8. Germline V gene sequence: CDR1 MNHNS, CDR2 SASEGT. The CDR3 is CASRSGGNINEQFF. CDR3 sequence (DNA): TGTGCCAGCCGGAGCGGGGGGAACATCAATGAGCAGTTCTTC.

This chain joins TRBV7-2 and TRBJ2-1; 8 bases are shared with TRBD1. The CDR3 runs 16 residues. V trimming: 4 bases; J trimming: 8 bases; junction bases outside the gene matches: 13. Germline V gene data show CDR1 as SGHTA and CDR2 as FQGNSA. In DNA, the CDR3 is TGTGCCAGCAGCTCCCAGACGAGGACAGGGACCTATGAGCAGTTCTTC. It codes for CASSSQTRTGTYEQFF.

This chain links TRBV2 with TRBJ2-4, with 9 bases identical to TRBD1. In germline, CDR1 is SNHLY, CDR2 FYNNEI. V lost 6 bases to trimming and J lost 7 bases; unmatched junction nucleotides: 7. This CDR3 has 14 amino acids. In nucleotides, the CDR3 is TGTGCCAGCAGCGACAGGGGGTCGGGTAACATTCAGTACTTC. Amino acids: CASSDRGSGNIQYF.

The chain carries TRBV13 and TRBJ2-3; 8 bases align to TRBD2. Germline lookup yields CDR1 PRHDT and CDR2 FYEKMQ (reference sequence). The CDR3 contains 19 residues. The junction had 15 bases not matched to a gene; V was cut back by 2 bases and J by 2 bases. CDR3 in amino acids: CASSLPGGGFGGLTDTQYF. In DNA, the CDR3 is TGTGCCAGCAGCTTACCGGGAGGGGGGTTTGGTGGACTCACAGATACGCAGTATTTT.

The chain combines TRBV5-1 with TRBJ1-3; D is uncertain. V lost 6 bases to trimming and J lost 0 bases, with 7 bases between them. The CDR3 consists of 13 residues. The germline gives CDR1 SGHRS, CDR2 YFSETQ. CDR3 in DNA: TGCGCCAGCACTGCTAACTCTGGAAACACCATATATTTT. It codes for CASTANSGNTIYF. Complete variable domain (other parts from reference TRBV5-1 and TRBJ1-3): KAGVTQTPRYLIKTRGQQVTLSCSPISGHRSVSWYQQTPGQGLQFLFEYFSETQRNKGNFPGRFSGRQFSNSRSEMNVSTLELGDSALYLCASTANSGNTIYFGEGSWLTVV.

Comment on this clone: The junction shows a germline mismatch at one end, possibly a read error. The same CDR3 is also encoded by other DNA sequences in this sample. The rearrangement uses TRBV15 and TRBJ2-2; a weak D match, TRBD1 (6 bases). The CDR3 consists of 15 residues. Germline V lookup: CDR1 LNHNV, CDR2 YYDKDF (reference sequence). DNA for the CDR3: TGTGCCACCACTGACAGGTCCGCGAACACCGGGGAGTTGTTTTTT. Its translation: CATTDRSANTGELFF.

This clone occurred a few times. This sequence joins TRBV4-2 and TRBJ2-1; D may be TRBD2 (7 bases). The length of the CDR3 is 15 residues. Trimming took 0 bases from V and 4 from J, leaving 10 bases between them. Germline CDR1 is LGHNA and CDR2 is YNFKEQ. CDR3 nucleotide sequence: TGTGCCAGCAGCCAAGATAGGGGGGGGTACAATGAGCAGTTCTTC. It is translated as CASSQDRGGYNEQFF.